This record covers a single T cell receptor beta chain. The sample carries other DNA sequences with the same CDR3. The data stem from a study of shared clonotypes between healthy human individuals. Overall study: Per donor, three plates held CD4 naive cells, three held CD4 memory, two held CD8 naive and one held CD8 memory.

The CDR3 runs 16 residues. Losses at the gene ends were 3 bases for V and 2 bases for J; bases not matched to a gene: 5. CDR1 and CDR2 (germline): MGHRA, YSYEKL. Assay: immunoSEQ multiplex PCR; the TCRdb copy retains only in-frame clones and omits some. Here the sample spans under 2.5 million clones, under 95% being singletons. The TCR sequence derives from a man aged 18 to 29 in good health. Some clones in this sample may be carry-over from other donors' samples. The sequenced material came from naive CD4+ T cells from PBMCs. Subset reported: CD45RA+ positively selected. The chain combines TRBV4-1 with TRBJ2-7; 12 bases are shared with TRBD2. As DNA, the CDR3 is TGCGCCAGCAGCCAGCCACTAGCGGGAGGAACCTACGAGCAGTACTTC. It codes for CASSQPLAGGTYEQYF.